What follows describes a single TCR beta chain. Its target is unknown. Library preparation tagged each individual cDNA molecule with a unique molecular identifier. Original methodology: TCRs per sample had a median of 95,638 and ranged from roughly 20,000 to 700,000. A single record per CDR3 protein comes from TCRdb applying MiXCR to the RACE reads. TCRdb, not the original authors, processed these V and J calls. This sample has some 78,000 distinct CDR3 sequences; about 9% occur once, and the top ten carry around 1.4%. The entry originates in a study of human T cells and chemical hapten exposure. Study-wide context: From small differences in pooled library volume came most of the variation in per-sample TCR yields.

Stated time point: healthy volunteer bleed at 6 weeks. Blood, whole and unfractionated, served as the source for total RNA extraction. Germline V gene data show CDR1 as MNHEY and CDR2 as SVGEGT. V lost 2 bases to trimming and J lost 0 bases, with 11 bases between them. The CDR3 has 16 amino acids. Study-wide findings and caveats: With DPC sensitization, TCRs exceeding 1 in 1000 frequency showed no change.

Sample: whole blood. The receptor's source is a male donor in good health. Some clones in this sample may be carry-over from other donors' samples. This chain uses TRBV6-2 or TRBV6-3 with TRBJ2-1, with D maybe TRBD2 (6 bases). In nucleotides, the CDR3 is TGTGCCAGCAGTTACGGAGGAGGGAGCTCCTACAATGAGCAGTTCTTC. Encoded protein: CASSYGGGSSYNEQFF.